This T cell receptor (beta chain) was documented in a study of blood T cell repertoires in COVID-19. Between the trimmed V and J ends, which lost 1 base and 8 bases, there was a span of 15 bases. Germline CDR1 and CDR2: GTSNPN and SVGIG (reference sequence). The CDR3 has 13 residues. Measured with immunoSEQ multiplex PCR; TCRdb has only the in-frame clones, and not every one. This sample has approximately 92,000 clones; approximately 80% occur once, and the top ten carry around 3.1%. The chain carries TRBV30 and TRBJ2-7; TRBD1 is a possible D gene (6 bases). The sequenced sample consisted of peripheral blood. The sequence came from a man aged 50-60 years with acute or convalescent COVID-19. The CDR3 spells CAWSGTELLKQYF. Here the CDR3 DNA reads TGTGCCTGGAGTGGGACAGAGCTACTGAAGCAGTACTTC.